The present T cell receptor (beta chain) was sequenced within a study of human T cells and chemical hapten exposure. Study-wide context: Per-sample TCR yield variation was attributed mainly to small pooled library volume differences.

Specified time point: pre-sensitization, week 0. Treatment given: therapeutic diphenylcyclopropenone sensitization with weekly scalp DPC. Germline V gene data show CDR1 as MDHEN and CDR2 as SYDVKM. This CDR3 is built from 15 residues. The ends lost 3 bases at V and 6 bases at J; junction bases unmatched: 5. This clonotype was recorded a few times. MiXCR, applied by TCRdb to the RACE reads, yields one record per CDR3 protein. The sample consists of 35,000 to 45,000 distinct CDR3 sequences, roughly 12% of them appearing once. The sequence was collected from a woman aged 25 to 39 with alopecia areata. Some clones in this sample may be carry-over from other donors' samples. The J gene is TRBJ2-1, the V gene TRBV28; 10 nucleotides match TRBD2. Sequenced here: whole blood, sampled in connection with sensitization to the hapten diphenylcyclopropenone (DPC). The CDR3 reads CASSLFTSGTNEQFF. CDR3 coding DNA: TGTGCCAGCAGTTTGTTTACTAGCGGGACCAATGAGCAGTTCTTC.